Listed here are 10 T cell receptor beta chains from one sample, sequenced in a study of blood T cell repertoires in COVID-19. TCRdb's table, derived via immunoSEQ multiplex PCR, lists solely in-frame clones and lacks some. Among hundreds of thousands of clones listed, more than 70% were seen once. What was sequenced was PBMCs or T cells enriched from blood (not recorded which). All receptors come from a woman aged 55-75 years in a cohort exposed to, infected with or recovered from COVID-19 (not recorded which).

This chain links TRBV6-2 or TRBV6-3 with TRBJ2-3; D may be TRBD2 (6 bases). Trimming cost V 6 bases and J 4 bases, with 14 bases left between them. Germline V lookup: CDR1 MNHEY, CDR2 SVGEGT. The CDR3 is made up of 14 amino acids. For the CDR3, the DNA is TGTGCCAGCAGCGCCCCGGGACTCGCAGATACGCAGTATTTT. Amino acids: CASSAPGLADTQYF.

CDR3 sequence: CASSWQGGGYGYTF. The CDR3, as DNA: TGTGCCAGCAGCTGGCAGGGGGGCGGCTATGGCTACACCTTC. V and J are TRBV13 and TRBJ1-2, with 7 bases that match TRBD1. With V trimmed by 4 bases and J by 4 bases, 6 bases remained unmatched. Germline V CDR1 and CDR2: PRHDT, FYEKMQ (reference sequence). CDR3 length equals 14 residues.

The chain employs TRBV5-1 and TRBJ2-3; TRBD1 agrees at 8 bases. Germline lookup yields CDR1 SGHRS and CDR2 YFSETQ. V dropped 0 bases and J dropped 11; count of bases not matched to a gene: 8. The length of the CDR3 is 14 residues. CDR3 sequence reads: CASSLAGGTDQQYF. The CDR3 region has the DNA TGCGCCAGCAGCTTGGCAGGGGGCACGGATCAGCAGTATTTT.

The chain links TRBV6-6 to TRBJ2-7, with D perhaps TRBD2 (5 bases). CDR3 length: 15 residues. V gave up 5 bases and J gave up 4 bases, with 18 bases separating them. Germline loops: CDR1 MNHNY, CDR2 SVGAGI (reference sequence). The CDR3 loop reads CASSAAQNGGYEQYF. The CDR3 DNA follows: TGTGCCAGCAGTGCGGCTCAAAACGGAGGTTACGAGCAGTACTTC.

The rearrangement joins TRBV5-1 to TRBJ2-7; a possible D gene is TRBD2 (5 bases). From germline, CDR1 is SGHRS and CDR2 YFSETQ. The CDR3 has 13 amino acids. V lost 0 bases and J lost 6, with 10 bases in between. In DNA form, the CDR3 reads TGCGCCAGCAGCTTGGGACCGGGGTCCGAGCAGTACTTC. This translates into CASSLGPGSEQYF.

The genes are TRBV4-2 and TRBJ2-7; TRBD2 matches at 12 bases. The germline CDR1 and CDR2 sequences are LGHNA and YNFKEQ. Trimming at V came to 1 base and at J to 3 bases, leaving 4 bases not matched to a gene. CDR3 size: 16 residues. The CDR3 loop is CASSQGLAGERYEQYF. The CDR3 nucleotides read TGTGCCAGCAGCCAAGGACTAGCGGGAGAACGCTACGAGCAGTACTTC.

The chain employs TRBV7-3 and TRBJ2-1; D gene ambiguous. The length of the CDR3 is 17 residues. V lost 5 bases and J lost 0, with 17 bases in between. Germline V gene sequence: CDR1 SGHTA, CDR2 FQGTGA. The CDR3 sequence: CASSPSIVSSSYNEQFF. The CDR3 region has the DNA TGTGCCAGCAGCCCCTCGATAGTGTCGAGCTCCTACAATGAGCAGTTCTTC.

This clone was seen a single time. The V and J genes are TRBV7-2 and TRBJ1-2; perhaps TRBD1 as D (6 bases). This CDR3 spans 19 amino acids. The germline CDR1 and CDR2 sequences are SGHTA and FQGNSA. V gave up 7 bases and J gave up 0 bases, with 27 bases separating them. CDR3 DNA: TGTGCCAGCATTCTCTCCCCATCGGGCAGGGGTTCCGCTAACTATGGCTACACCTTC. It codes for CASILSPSGRGSANYGYTF.

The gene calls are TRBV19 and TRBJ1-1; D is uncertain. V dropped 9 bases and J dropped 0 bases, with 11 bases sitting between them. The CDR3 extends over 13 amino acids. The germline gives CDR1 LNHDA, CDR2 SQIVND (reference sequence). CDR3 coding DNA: TGTGCCAGCAACTGGGCTCTGAACACTGAAGCTTTCTTT. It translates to CASNWALNTEAFF.

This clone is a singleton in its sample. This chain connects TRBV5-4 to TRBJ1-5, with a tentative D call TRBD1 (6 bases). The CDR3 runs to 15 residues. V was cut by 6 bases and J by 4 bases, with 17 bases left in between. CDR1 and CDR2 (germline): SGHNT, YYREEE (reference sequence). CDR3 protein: CASNHLTGLNQPQHF. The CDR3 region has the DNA TGTGCCAGCAACCATCTAACAGGGCTGAATCAGCCCCAGCATTTT.